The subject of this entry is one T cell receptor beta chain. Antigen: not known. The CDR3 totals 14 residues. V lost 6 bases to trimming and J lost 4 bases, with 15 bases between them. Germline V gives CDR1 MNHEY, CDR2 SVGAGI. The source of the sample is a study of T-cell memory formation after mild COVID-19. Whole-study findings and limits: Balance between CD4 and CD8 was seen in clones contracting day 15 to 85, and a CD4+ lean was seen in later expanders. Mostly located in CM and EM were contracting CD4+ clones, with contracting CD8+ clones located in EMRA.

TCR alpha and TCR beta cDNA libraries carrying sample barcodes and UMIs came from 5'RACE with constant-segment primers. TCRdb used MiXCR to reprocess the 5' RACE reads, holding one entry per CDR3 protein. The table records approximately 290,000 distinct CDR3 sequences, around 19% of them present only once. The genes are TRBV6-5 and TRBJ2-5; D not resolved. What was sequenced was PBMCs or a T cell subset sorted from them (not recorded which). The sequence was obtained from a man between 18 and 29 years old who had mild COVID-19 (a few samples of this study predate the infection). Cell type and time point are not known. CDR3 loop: CASSRMAGLETQYF. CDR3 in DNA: TGTGCCAGCAGCCGCATGGCAGGCTTAGAGACCCAGTACTTC.